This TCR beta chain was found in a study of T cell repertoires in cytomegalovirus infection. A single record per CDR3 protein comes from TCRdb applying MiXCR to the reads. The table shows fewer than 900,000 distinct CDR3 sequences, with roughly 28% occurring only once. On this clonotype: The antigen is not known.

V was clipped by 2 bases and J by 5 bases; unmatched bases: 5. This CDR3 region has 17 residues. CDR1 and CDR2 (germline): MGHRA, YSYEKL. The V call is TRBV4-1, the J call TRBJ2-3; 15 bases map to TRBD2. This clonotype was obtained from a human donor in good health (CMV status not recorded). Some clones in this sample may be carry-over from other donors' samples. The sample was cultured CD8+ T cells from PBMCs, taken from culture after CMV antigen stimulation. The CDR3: CASSQRGLAGGGDTQYF. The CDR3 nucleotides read TGCGCCAGCAGCCAAAGGGGACTAGCGGGGGGTGGAGATACGCAGTATTTT.